This T cell receptor beta chain originates from a study of T-cell reconstitution after alpha-beta-depleted transplantation in children. Points from the study as a whole: The study traced high day-60 TCRbeta diversity in some patients to surviving recipient T cells and thymic progenitors. Most T-cell counts and diversity one year after the transplant came from T cells that were newly produced.

Library preparation (for TCRbeta) was performed with unique molecular identifiers. TCRdb independently ran MiXCR on the PCR reads; one entry per CDR3 protein. This table holds just under 350,000 distinct CDR3 sequences, 15% to 20% found once. This clonotype was seen only a few times. Its antigen is unknown. This CDR3 has 15 amino acids. Germline CDR1 reads SGHRS; CDR2 reads YFSETQ. The V end lost 5 bases, the J end lost 1 base, and 10 bases lay between the germline ends. The chain carries TRBV5-1 and TRBJ2-6, with D perhaps TRBD1 (6 bases). The material sequenced was PBMCs, mostly from graft donor cells, taken 360 days after TCRalphabeta/CD19-depleted stem cell transplant. The source is a male patient aged 2-9 years who had a stem cell transplant for acute lymphoblastic leukemia, so the T cells may come from the graft donor. CDR3 coding DNA: TGCGCCAGCAGGCTAACAGGGTCTGGGGCCAACGTCCTGACTTTC. This encodes CASRLTGSGANVLTF.